This TCR beta chain was sequenced in a study of blood T cell repertoires in COVID-19. Study information: Samples came from the United States, Italy and Spain, spanning acute and convalescent COVID-19.

In regard to this clone: Other DNA sequences within the sample encode an identical CDR3.

Assay used: immunoSEQ multiplex PCR; TCRdb lists only in-frame clones, some missing. The table has roughly 330,000 clones, around nine tenths seen once. In assigning cohorts, the study relied on participant-reported clinical history. The clonotype was recovered from a man aged 25 to 45 who had recovered from COVID-19. The sequenced sample was PBMCs or T cells enriched from blood (not recorded which).

In DNA form, the CDR3 reads TGTGCCAGCTCACCAGGACAGGAAGAGACCCAGTACTTC. The encoded protein is CASSPGQEETQYF. The chain uses TRBV18 and TRBJ2-5; TRBD1 matches 7 bases. With V trimmed by 2 bases and J by 3 bases, 0 bases remained unmatched. Germline CDR1 and CDR2: KGHSH and LQKENI. There are 13 residues in the CDR3.